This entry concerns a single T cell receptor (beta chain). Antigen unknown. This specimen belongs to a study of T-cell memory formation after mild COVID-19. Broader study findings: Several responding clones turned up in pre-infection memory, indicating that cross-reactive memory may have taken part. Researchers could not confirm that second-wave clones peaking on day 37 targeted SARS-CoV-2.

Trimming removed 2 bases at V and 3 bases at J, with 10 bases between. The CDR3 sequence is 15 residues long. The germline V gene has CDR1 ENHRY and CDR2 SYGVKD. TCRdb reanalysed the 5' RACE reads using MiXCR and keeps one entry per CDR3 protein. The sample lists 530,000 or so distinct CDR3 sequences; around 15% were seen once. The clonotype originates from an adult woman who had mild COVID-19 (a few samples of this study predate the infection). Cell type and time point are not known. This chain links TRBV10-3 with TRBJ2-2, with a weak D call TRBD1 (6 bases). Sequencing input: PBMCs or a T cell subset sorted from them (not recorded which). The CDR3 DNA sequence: TGTGCCATCAGTGAGGTACAGGGATACACCGGGGAGCTGTTTTTT. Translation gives CAISEVQGYTGELFF.